These T cell receptor beta chains were read from a single sample in a study of T-cell memory formation after mild COVID-19. TCRdb reprocessed the 5' RACE reads with MiXCR, giving one entry per CDR3 protein. The sample shows roughly 580,000 distinct CDR3 sequences, roughly 18% of them seen only once. Sequencing input: PBMCs or a T cell subset sorted from them (not recorded which). These receptor sequences come from an adult woman who had mild COVID-19 (a few samples of this study predate the infection). Cell type and time point are not known. CDR3s include the opening cysteine and the closing phenylalanine or tryptophan. The D gene is left open where the match is weak.

V gene: TRBV6-2/TRBV6-3; CDR3 length: 17; J gene: TRBJ2-1; D gene: TRBD2; CDR3 protein: CASSPGTSGITGNEQFF
V gene: TRBV6-2/TRBV6-3; CDR3 length: 12; J gene: TRBJ2-1; D gene: -; CDR3 protein: CASAPQSSPQFF
V gene: TRBV9; CDR3 length: 18; J gene: TRBJ2-6; D gene: TRBD1; CDR3 protein: CASSAPGQGGSGANVLTF
V gene: TRBV13; CDR3 length: 15; J gene: TRBJ2-1; D gene: TRBD2; CDR3 protein: CASSLRGSGTREQFF
V gene: TRBV27; CDR3 length: 13; J gene: TRBJ1-5; D gene: -; CDR3 protein: CASSQSLNQPQHF
V gene: TRBV14; CDR3 length: 16; J gene: TRBJ2-7; D gene: -; CDR3 protein: CASSHAEASVSYEQYF
V gene: TRBV12-3/TRBV12-4; CDR3 length: 13; J gene: TRBJ2-7; D gene: TRBD2; CDR3 protein: CASSFGGGGEQYF
V gene: TRBV5-1; CDR3 length: 19; J gene: TRBJ2-6; D gene: TRBD1; CDR3 protein: CASSSLGQIGVSGANVLTF
V gene: TRBV7-9; CDR3 length: 15; J gene: TRBJ2-7; D gene: -; CDR3 protein: CASSLAQPHFYEQYF
V gene: TRBV6-2/TRBV6-3; CDR3 length: 14; J gene: TRBJ2-1; D gene: -; CDR3 protein: CASSQTGAVVAQFF
V gene: TRBV12-3/TRBV12-4; CDR3 length: 13; J gene: TRBJ2-7; D gene: -; CDR3 protein: CASSPSTGTEQYF
V gene: TRBV5-1; CDR3 length: 16; J gene: TRBJ1-1; D gene: -; CDR3 protein: CASSLSGFRLNTEAFF
V gene: TRBV20-1; CDR3 length: 17; J gene: TRBJ2-3; D gene: TRBD2; CDR3 protein: CSARLAGGRSGTDTQYF
V gene: TRBV29-1; CDR3 length: 12; J gene: TRBJ1-4; D gene: -; CDR3 protein: CSVDLVGEKLFF
V gene: TRBV12-3/TRBV12-4; CDR3 length: 15; J gene: TRBJ1-1; D gene: -; CDR3 protein: CASSWRTTGNTEAFF
V gene: TRBV7-2; CDR3 length: 13; J gene: TRBJ2-1; D gene: -; CDR3 protein: CASSSLSGTPQFF
V gene: TRBV10-3; CDR3 length: 18; J gene: TRBJ2-7; D gene: -; CDR3 protein: CAISEATNRAGKAYEQYF
V gene: TRBV12-3/TRBV12-4; CDR3 length: 13; J gene: TRBJ1-1; D gene: -; CDR3 protein: CASSLRRNTEAFF
V gene: TRBV11-3; CDR3 length: 12; J gene: TRBJ2-1; D gene: -; CDR3 protein: CASSLDAAEQFF
V gene: TRBV7-3; CDR3 length: 13; J gene: TRBJ1-1; D gene: -; CDR3 protein: CASSFSRGGEAFF
V gene: TRBV6-1; CDR3 length: 18; J gene: TRBJ2-2; D gene: TRBD2; CDR3 protein: CASRKNLAGAGGTGELFF
V gene: TRBV24-1; CDR3 length: 13; J gene: TRBJ1-2; D gene: -; CDR3 protein: CATSDSGVWGYTF
V gene: TRBV12-3/TRBV12-4; CDR3 length: 17; J gene: TRBJ2-7; D gene: TRBD1; CDR3 protein: CASSSRAGTGGFYEQYF
V gene: TRBV20-1; CDR3 length: 14; J gene: TRBJ2-6; D gene: -; CDR3 protein: CSARDPSGANVLTF
V gene: TRBV12-3/TRBV12-4; CDR3 length: 16; J gene: TRBJ1-4; D gene: -; CDR3 protein: CASSLNVIGRSVELFF
V gene: TRBV7-2; CDR3 length: 20; J gene: TRBJ2-1; D gene: TRBD2; CDR3 protein: CASSLAGTSGKYSSYNEQFF
V gene: TRBV7-6; CDR3 length: 17; J gene: TRBJ2-1; D gene: TRBD2; CDR3 protein: CASSLVRTSGGSFEQFF
V gene: TRBV11-2; CDR3 length: 14; J gene: TRBJ1-6; D gene: TRBD1; CDR3 protein: CASSFPGQNSPLHF
V gene: TRBV10-3; CDR3 length: 14; J gene: TRBJ2-7; D gene: -; CDR3 protein: CAIRRQDKSYEQYF
V gene: TRBV29-1; CDR3 length: 13; J gene: TRBJ1-4; D gene: -; CDR3 protein: CSVVLDSMQKLFF
V gene: TRBV29-1; CDR3 length: 14; J gene: TRBJ2-7; D gene: TRBD1; CDR3 protein: CSVERGTGGYEQYF
V gene: TRBV7-8; CDR3 length: 16; J gene: TRBJ1-2; D gene: -; CDR3 protein: CASSLGQAWANYGYTF
V gene: TRBV5-1; CDR3 length: 14; J gene: TRBJ2-1; D gene: -; CDR3 protein: CASSRAGVTYEQFF
V gene: TRBV12-3/TRBV12-4; CDR3 length: 16; J gene: TRBJ1-1; D gene: -; CDR3 protein: CASSFRAGASYTEAFF
V gene: TRBV7-9; CDR3 length: 18; J gene: TRBJ2-5; D gene: -; CDR3 protein: CASSPARGSGNYQETQYF
V gene: TRBV15; CDR3 length: 14; J gene: TRBJ2-7; D gene: -; CDR3 protein: CATSRDMGWYEQYF
V gene: TRBV24-1; CDR3 length: 16; J gene: TRBJ2-1; D gene: -; CDR3 protein: CATSDLGDGGLGEQFF
V gene: TRBV5-6; CDR3 length: 18; J gene: TRBJ1-6; D gene: -; CDR3 protein: CASSATASRQTPNSPLHF
V gene: TRBV12-3/TRBV12-4; CDR3 length: 14; J gene: TRBJ2-7; D gene: -; CDR3 protein: CASSSSGPGYKQYF
V gene: TRBV5-1; CDR3 length: 17; J gene: TRBJ1-1; D gene: TRBD1; CDR3 protein: CASSRSTGDSLWAEAFF
V gene: TRBV27; CDR3 length: 16; J gene: TRBJ2-1; D gene: TRBD2; CDR3 protein: CASSTRGTSGDNEQFF
V gene: TRBV29-1; CDR3 length: 15; J gene: TRBJ1-2; D gene: TRBD1; CDR3 protein: CSVEDRAGGPYGYTF
V gene: TRBV30; CDR3 length: 16; J gene: TRBJ1-2; D gene: TRBD1; CDR3 protein: CAWSPYSGTGGFGYTF
V gene: TRBV7-9; CDR3 length: 15; J gene: TRBJ2-1; D gene: -; CDR3 protein: CASSLGFPASPEQFF
V gene: TRBV5-5; CDR3 length: 15; J gene: TRBJ1-5; D gene: -; CDR3 protein: CASSLGAGSLEPQHF
V gene: TRBV12-3/TRBV12-4; CDR3 length: 12; J gene: TRBJ2-3; D gene: TRBD1; CDR3 protein: CAIDRGTDTQYF
V gene: TRBV14; CDR3 length: 15; J gene: TRBJ2-3; D gene: -; CDR3 protein: CASTPLGTSTDTQYF
V gene: TRBV6-2/TRBV6-3; CDR3 length: 15; J gene: TRBJ2-7; D gene: TRBD1; CDR3 protein: CASSYYGQGYDEQYF
V gene: TRBV20-1; CDR3 length: 12; J gene: TRBJ1-6; D gene: -; CDR3 protein: CSARRSNSPLHF
V gene: TRBV7-9; CDR3 length: 15; J gene: TRBJ2-7; D gene: -; CDR3 protein: CASSHPGQGRGTAYF